Below are 3 T cell receptor beta chains sequenced from a single sample in a study of cytomegalovirus exposure and HLA in healthy donors. The data were produced by immunoSEQ multiplex PCR, yet TCRdb's version contains in-frame clones alone and is incomplete. The table records roughly 270,000 clones, over 75% of them present only once. The material sequenced was PBMCs. These receptor sequences come from a woman in her late teens or twenties in good health and CMV-seronegative.

CDR3 sequence reads: CASRTSLGDTQYF. The CDR3 nucleotides are TGTGCCAGCAGGACTAGCCTGGGAGATACGCAGTATTTT. V and J are TRBV2 and TRBJ2-3; 7 bases are shared with TRBD2. V lost 6 bases, J lost 5 bases, and 5 bases stayed unmatched. Germline values: CDR1 SNHLY, CDR2 FYNNEI. There are 13 residues in the CDR3.

The chain is built from TRBV5-1 and TRBJ2-1; D perhaps matches TRBD2 (6 bases). The CDR3 totals 17 residues. Germline CDR1 SGHRS, CDR2 YFSETQ. V lost 5 bases to trimming and J lost 4 bases, with 22 bases between them. In nucleotides, the CDR3 is TGCGCCAGCAGTTTCAGTAGCGGATTCAGGCCGTACAATGAGCAGTTCTTC. It yields the protein CASSFSSGFRPYNEQFF.

The rearrangement links TRBV28 to TRBJ2-7; TRBD2 is a possible D gene (6 bases). Germline V CDR1 and CDR2: MDHEN, SYDVKM. Trimming removed 8 bases from V and 2 bases from J, with 10 bases in between. This CDR3 has 12 residues. The chain's CDR3 is CASRDLTYEQYF. CDR3 nucleotide sequence: TGTGCCAGCCGGGACTTAACCTACGAGCAGTACTTC.